The TCR beta chain under discussion was sequenced for a study of a mutant IDH1 vaccine in newly diagnosed glioma. As for the study in general: Sex among treated patients split roughly 62% male, roughly 40% female; mean age was approximately 40 years. Study results and caveats: The study observed vaccine-induced immune responses in 90% to 95% of patients. Pseudoprogression seemed unlinked to shifts in top peripheral T cell clonotypes.

As for this clone: The antigen remains unidentified. The junction departs from the called germline gene at one end, perhaps through a read error.

CDR1 is SGDLS and CDR2 is YYNGEE in the germline V gene. The CDR3 has 14 amino acids. Specified time point: week 47, end of study. Vaccination comprised doses that each held 300 ug of mutant IDH1 20-mer peptide, plus topical imiquimod. Assay: immunoSEQ multiplex PCR; the TCRdb copy retains only in-frame clones and omits some. The sample holds about 56,000 clones, over 80% seen once. The source material was PBMCs, sampled from a glioma patient whose treatment included an IDH1 peptide vaccine. The rearrangement joins TRBV9 to TRBJ2-3; D is unresolved. The source of this sequence is a woman aged 45-59 years with glioma. CDR3: CASSVGSKADTQYF. Written as DNA, the CDR3 is TGTGCCAGCAGTGTAGGATCCAAAGCAGATACGCAGTATTTT.